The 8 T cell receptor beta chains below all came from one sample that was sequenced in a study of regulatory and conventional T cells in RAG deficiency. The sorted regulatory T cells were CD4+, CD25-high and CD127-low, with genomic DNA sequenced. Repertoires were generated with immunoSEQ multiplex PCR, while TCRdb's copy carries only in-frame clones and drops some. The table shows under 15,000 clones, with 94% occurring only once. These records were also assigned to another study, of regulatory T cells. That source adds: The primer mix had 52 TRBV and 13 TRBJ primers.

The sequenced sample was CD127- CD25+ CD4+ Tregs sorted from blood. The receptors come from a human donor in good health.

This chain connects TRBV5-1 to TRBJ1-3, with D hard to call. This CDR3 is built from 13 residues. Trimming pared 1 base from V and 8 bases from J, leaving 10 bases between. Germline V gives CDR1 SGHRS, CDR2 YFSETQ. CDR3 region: CASSLSSVDTIYF. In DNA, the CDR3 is TGCGCCAGCAGCTTGAGCTCGGTAGACACCATATATTTT.

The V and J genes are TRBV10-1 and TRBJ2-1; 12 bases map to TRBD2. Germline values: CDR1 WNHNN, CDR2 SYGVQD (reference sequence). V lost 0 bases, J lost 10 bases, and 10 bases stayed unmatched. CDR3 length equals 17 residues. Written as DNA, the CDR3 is TGCGCCAGCAGTGAGTCAGGGCTAGCGGGGGGGCCAGGGGAGCAGTTCTTC. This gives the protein CASSESGLAGGPGEQFF.

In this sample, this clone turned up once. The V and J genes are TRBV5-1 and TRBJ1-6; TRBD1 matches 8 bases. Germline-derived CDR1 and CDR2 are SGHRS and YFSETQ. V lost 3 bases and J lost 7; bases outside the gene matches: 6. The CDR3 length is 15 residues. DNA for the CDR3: TGCGCCAGCAGCTCGGACAGGGCAACGAATTCACCCCTCCACTTT. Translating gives CASSSDRATNSPLHF.

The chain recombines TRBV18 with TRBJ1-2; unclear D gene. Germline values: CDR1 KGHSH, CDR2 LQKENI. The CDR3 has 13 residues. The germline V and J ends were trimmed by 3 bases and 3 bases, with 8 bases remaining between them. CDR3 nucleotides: TGTGCCAGCTCACCTACCGGTGACTATGGCTACACCTTC. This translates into CASSPTGDYGYTF.

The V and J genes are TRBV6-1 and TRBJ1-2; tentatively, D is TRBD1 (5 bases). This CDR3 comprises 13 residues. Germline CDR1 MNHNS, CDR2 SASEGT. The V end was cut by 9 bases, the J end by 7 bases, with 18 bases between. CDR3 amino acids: CARGGWDGRGYTF. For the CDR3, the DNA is TGTGCCAGGGGGGGGTGGGACGGGCGTGGCTACACCTTC.

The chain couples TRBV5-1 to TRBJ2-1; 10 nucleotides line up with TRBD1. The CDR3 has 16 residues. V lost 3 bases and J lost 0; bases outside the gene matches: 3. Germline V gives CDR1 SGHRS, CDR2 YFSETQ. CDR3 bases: TGCGCCAGCAGCTGGGGACAGGGGAGCTCCTACAATGAGCAGTTCTTC. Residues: CASSWGQGSSYNEQFF.

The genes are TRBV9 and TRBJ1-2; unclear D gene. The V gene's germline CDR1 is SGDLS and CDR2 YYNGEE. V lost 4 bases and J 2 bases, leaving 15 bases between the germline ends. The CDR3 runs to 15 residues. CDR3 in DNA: TGTGCCAGCAGCCCCCGACGGGAGTCGAACTATGGCTACACCTTC. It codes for CASSPRRESNYGYTF. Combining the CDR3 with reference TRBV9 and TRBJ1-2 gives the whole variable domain DSGVTQTPKHLITATGQRVTLRCSPRSGDLSVYWYQQSLDQGLQFLIQYYNGEERAKGNILERFSAQQFPDLHSELNLSSLELGDSALYFCASSPRRESNYGYTFGSGTRLTVV.

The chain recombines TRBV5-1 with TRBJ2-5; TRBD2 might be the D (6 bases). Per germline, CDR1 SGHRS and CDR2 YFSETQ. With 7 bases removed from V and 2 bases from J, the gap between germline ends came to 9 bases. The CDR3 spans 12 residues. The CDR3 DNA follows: TGCGCCAGCGGGCGGGATCAAGAGACCCAGTACTTC. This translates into CASGRDQETQYF.